Below, one T cell receptor (beta chain) is given with its context. Its antigen is as yet unknown. The data originate from a study of T cells after yellow fever vaccination. Study as a whole: The authors prepared low-cell-number fractions using SMART-Seq v4 Ultra Low Input.

General study findings and limits: Weaker overall was a secondary response that nonetheless peaked faster, on day 5 versus 15.

V dropped 3 bases and J dropped 1 base, with 12 bases sitting between them. From germline, CDR1 is MNHEY and CDR2 SMNVEV (reference sequence). This CDR3 has 15 residues. TCRdb processed the 5' RACE reads anew with MiXCR; each CDR3 protein has one entry. Of about 210,000 distinct CDR3 sequences in the sample, around 6.7% are singletons; the top ten hold approximately 1%. The gene calls are TRBV27 and TRBJ2-5; D call uncertain. Material: CD4+ T cells sorted from PBMCs, obtained on the day of the yellow fever booster vaccination. This TCR derives from a man younger than 45 who received the YFV17D yellow fever vaccine. CDR3 sequence (DNA): TGTGCCAGCAGTTTTTCCCCTTCGGGCCAAGAGACCCAGTACTTC. Translation gives CASSFSPSGQETQYF.